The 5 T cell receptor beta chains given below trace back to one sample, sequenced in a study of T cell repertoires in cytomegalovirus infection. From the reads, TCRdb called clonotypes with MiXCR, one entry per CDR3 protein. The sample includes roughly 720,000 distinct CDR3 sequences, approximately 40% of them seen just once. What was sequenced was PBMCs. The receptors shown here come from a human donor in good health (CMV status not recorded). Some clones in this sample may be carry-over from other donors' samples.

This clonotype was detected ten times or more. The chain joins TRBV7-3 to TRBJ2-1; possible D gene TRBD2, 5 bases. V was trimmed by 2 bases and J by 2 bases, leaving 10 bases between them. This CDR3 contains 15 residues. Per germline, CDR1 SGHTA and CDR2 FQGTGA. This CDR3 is CASSLYPGTYNEQFF. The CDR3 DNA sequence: TGTGCCAGCAGCTTATATCCGGGGACCTACAATGAGCAGTTCTTC. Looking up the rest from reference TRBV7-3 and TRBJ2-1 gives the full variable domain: GAGVSQTPSNKVTEKGKYVELRCDPISGHTALYWYRQSLGQGPEFLIYFQGTGAADDSGLPNDRFFAVRPEGSVSTLKIQRTERGDSAVYLCASSLYPGTYNEQFFGPGTRLTVL.

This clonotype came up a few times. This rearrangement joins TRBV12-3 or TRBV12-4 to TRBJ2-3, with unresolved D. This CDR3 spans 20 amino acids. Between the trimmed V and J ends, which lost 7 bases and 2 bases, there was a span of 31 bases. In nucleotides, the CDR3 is TGTGCCAGCACCTCGAATATGGGTCTAGTGAGTCCTAGTCACACAGATACGCAGTATTTT. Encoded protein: CASTSNMGLVSPSHTDTQYF.

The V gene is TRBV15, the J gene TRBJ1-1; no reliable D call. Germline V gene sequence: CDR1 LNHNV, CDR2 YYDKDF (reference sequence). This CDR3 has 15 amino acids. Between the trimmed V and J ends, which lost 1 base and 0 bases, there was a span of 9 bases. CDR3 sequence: CATSRGRVLNTEAFF. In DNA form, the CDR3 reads TGTGCCACCAGCAGAGGAAGGGTTCTGAACACTGAAGCTTTCTTT. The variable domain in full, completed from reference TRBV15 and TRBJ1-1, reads DAMVIQNPRYQVTQFGKPVTLSCSQTLNHNVMYWYQQKSSQAPKLLFHYYDKDFNNEADTPDNFQSRRPNTSFCFLDIRSPGLGDTAMYLCATSRGRVLNTEAFFGQGTRLTVV.

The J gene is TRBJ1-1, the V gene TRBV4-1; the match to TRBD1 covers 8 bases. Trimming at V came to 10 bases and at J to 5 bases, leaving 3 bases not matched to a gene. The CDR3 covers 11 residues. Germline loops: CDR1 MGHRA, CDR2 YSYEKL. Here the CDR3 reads CATRGRTEAFF. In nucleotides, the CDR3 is TGCGCCACCAGGGGGCGAACTGAAGCTTTCTTT.

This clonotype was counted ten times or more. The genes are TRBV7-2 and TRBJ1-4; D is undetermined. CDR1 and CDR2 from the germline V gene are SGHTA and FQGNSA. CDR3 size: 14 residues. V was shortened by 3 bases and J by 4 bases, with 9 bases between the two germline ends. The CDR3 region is CASSFYRNNEKLFF. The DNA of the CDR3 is TGTGCCAGCAGCTTTTATCGGAATAATGAAAAACTGTTTTTT.